This note documents a single TCR beta chain sequence. The data were taken from a study of T cell changes during pregnancy in multiple sclerosis. TCRdb keeps only in-frame clones here, not all; method: immunoSEQ multiplex PCR. This sample yields fewer than 75,000 clones, of which approximately 91% are seen a single time; 2.3% belongs to the top ten. The CDR3 is 16 amino acids. V gave up 1 base and J gave up 4 bases, with 14 bases separating them. Germline loops: CDR1 LNHNV, CDR2 YYDKDF (reference sequence). The source of this sequence is a female donor with multiple sclerosis, enrolled in a pregnancy study. The V gene is TRBV15, the J gene TRBJ2-1, with a tentative D call TRBD2 (6 bases). The sample consisted of peripheral blood, taken in the first trimester of pregnancy. CDR3 protein: CATSRGGDWRYNEQFF. The CDR3 coding sequence is TGTGCCACCAGCAGAGGAGGGGACTGGAGGTACAATGAGCAGTTCTTC.